The entry that follows covers one T cell receptor beta chain sequence. Its antigen is not known. Measured with immunoSEQ multiplex PCR; TCRdb has only the in-frame clones, and not every one. The table has 100,000 to 150,000 clones, more than 85% seen once. CDR1 GTSNPN and CDR2 SVGIG come from the germline V gene (reference sequence). This CDR3 is 16 amino acids long. J gave up 8 bases and V 2 bases, and 13 bases lay outside the gene matches. PCR or immunohistochemistry showed mismatch repair deficiency in every enrolled patient. The TCR-sequenced patients were three responders to pembrolizumab. The data were taken from a study of PD-1 blockade in mismatch repair-deficient tumors. Study-wide context: All were previously treated, progressing patients with some twelve mismatch repair-deficient cancer types. Points from the study as a whole: Rapid post-treatment expansion, then contraction, generally preceding radiologic response, marked tumor-resident clones.

This TCR was recovered from an adult with mismatch repair-deficient cancer. The genes are TRBV30 and TRBJ2-7; the match to TRBD2 covers 12 bases. The sequencing here drew on peripheral blood, taken 44 weeks after starting pembrolizumab. This CDR3 reads CAWSLGLWTSGIKQYF. The CDR3 DNA reads TGTGCCTGGAGTCTCGGGTTATGGACTAGCGGGATTAAGCAGTACTTC.